This T cell receptor beta chain was recovered during a study of cytomegalovirus exposure and HLA in healthy donors. Overall study: Prior work identified 95 million to 120 million unique TCR beta sequences in approximately 180 million T cells. Inside one of the first data releases sat about 85 million unique TCRs taken from HLA-typed donors. General study results and limits: For TCR beta chains, V- and J-gene trimming was later linked to a missense DCLRE1C variant. Rare TCR sequences dominated, though some public TCRs recurred in many donors.

Use of 60 Vbeta and 13 Jbeta primers characterized the PCR. Method: immunoSEQ multiplex PCR; TCRdb's copy keeps in-frame clones and lacks some. The sample shows about 85,000 clones, around 74% of them seen only once. Regarding this clone: What it binds is unknown.

This CDR3 is built from 16 residues. Germline trimming cut 4 bases from V and 2 bases from J; bases unmatched to any gene: 8. CDR1 is SGDLS and CDR2 is YYNGEE in the germline V gene. The chain links TRBV9 to TRBJ1-1, with 10 bases identical to TRBD1. The clonotype comes from a boy between 10 and 17 years old in good health and CMV-seronegative. The sequencing sample was made of PBMCs. CDR3 coding DNA: TGTGCCAGCAGCCCGCGACAGGGGGCTCCTAACACTGAAGCTTTCTTT. Encoded protein: CASSPRQGAPNTEAFF.